This is a list of T cell receptor beta chains from one sample in a study of T cells after yellow fever vaccination. TCRdb reanalysed the 5' RACE reads using MiXCR and keeps one entry per CDR3 protein. The sample yields about 340,000 distinct CDR3 sequences, around 4.1% seen once. Sequencing was performed on PBMCs, taken 5 days after the yellow fever booster vaccination. The origin of the receptors is a man aged 18 to 29 who received the YFV17D yellow fever vaccine. The CDR3 runs from the conserved cysteine through the conserved F or W. D genes are given only for firm matches. A row's size may be missing; if present it is once, few, many or a size class.

len: 8
v_gene: TRBV21-1
d_gene: NA
j_gene: TRBJ1-4
abundance: many
CDR3aa: CASRVTLF
CDR3nt: TGTGCCAGCAGAGTTACCCTTTTT

len: 16
v_gene: TRBV5-1
d_gene: TRBD2
j_gene: TRBJ2-2
abundance: many
CDR3aa: CASSFVAGVTNGELFF
CDR3nt: TGCGCCAGCAGCTTCGTAGCGGGGGTCACCAACGGGGAGCTGTTTTTT

len: 16
v_gene: TRBV7-2
d_gene: TRBD2
j_gene: TRBJ2-3
abundance: few
CDR3aa: CASSLTWGLALDTQYF
CDR3nt: TGTGCCAGCAGCCTGACCTGGGGACTAGCGTTAGATACGCAGTATTTT

len: 15
v_gene: TRBV20-1
d_gene: TRBD1
j_gene: TRBJ1-1
abundance: NA
CDR3aa: CSAERRGRGRAEAFF
CDR3nt: TGCAGTGCCGAGCGTAGGGGCAGGGGGAGGGCCGAAGCTTTCTTT

len: 14
v_gene: TRBV29-1
d_gene: NA
j_gene: TRBJ1-2
abundance: many
CDR3aa: CSVDHTGSYGGYTF
CDR3nt: TGCAGCGTTGACCATACAGGGTCCTACGGTGGCTACACCTTC

len: 15
v_gene: TRBV19
d_gene: TRBD1
j_gene: TRBJ1-2
abundance: few
CDR3aa: CASSQSGTGAYGYTF
CDR3nt: TGTGCCAGTAGCCAATCCGGGACAGGGGCCTATGGCTACACCTTC

len: 11
v_gene: TRBV7-9
d_gene: NA
j_gene: TRBJ1-1
abundance: once
CDR3aa: CASRSYMVAFF
CDR3nt: TGTGCCAGCAGGTCTTATATGGTAGCTTTCTTT

len: 15
v_gene: TRBV11-2
d_gene: TRBD2
j_gene: TRBJ2-5
abundance: many
CDR3aa: CASSPLGGGWETQYF
CDR3nt: TGTGCCAGCAGCCCCCTAGGCGGGGGTTGGGAGACCCAGTACTTC

len: 13
v_gene: TRBV11-3
d_gene: NA
j_gene: TRBJ2-1
abundance: NA
CDR3aa: CASSSRDHNEQFF
CDR3nt: TGTGCCAGCAGCAGCCGGGACCACAATGAGCAGTTCTTC

len: 16
v_gene: TRBV4-3
d_gene: NA
j_gene: TRBJ2-5
abundance: few
CDR3aa: CASSQGVHEYQETQYF
CDR3nt: TGCGCCAGCAGCCAAGGGGTCCATGAGTACCAAGAGACCCAGTACTTC

len: 15
v_gene: TRBV13
d_gene: TRBD2
j_gene: TRBJ2-3
abundance: few
CDR3aa: CASSELAGSTDTQYF
CDR3nt: TGTGCCAGCAGCGAACTAGCGGGGAGCACAGATACGCAGTATTTT

len: 13
v_gene: TRBV5-1
d_gene: NA
j_gene: TRBJ2-2
abundance: many
CDR3aa: CASSIPNTGELFF
CDR3nt: TGCGCCAGCAGCATACCGAACACCGGGGAGCTGTTTTTT

len: 16
v_gene: TRBV12-3/TRBV12-4
d_gene: TRBD2
j_gene: TRBJ2-1
abundance: NA
CDR3aa: CASSLGGSGGQSHQFF
CDR3nt: TGTGCCAGCAGTTTAGGGGGTAGCGGGGGGCAAAGTCATCAGTTCTTC

len: 14
v_gene: TRBV2
d_gene: NA
j_gene: TRBJ1-3
abundance: NA
CDR3aa: CASKPGFSGNTIYF
CDR3nt: TGTGCCAGCAAGCCGGGTTTCTCTGGAAACACCATATATTTT

len: 15
v_gene: TRBV20-1
d_gene: TRBD1
j_gene: TRBJ1-1
abundance: few
CDR3aa: CSALSPGQGNTEAFF
CDR3nt: TGCAGTGCCTTAAGCCCGGGACAGGGGAACACTGAAGCTTTCTTT

len: 15
v_gene: TRBV4-1
d_gene: TRBD2
j_gene: TRBJ2-1
abundance: many
CDR3aa: CASSPFGGADNEQFF
CDR3nt: TGCGCCAGCAGCCCATTCGGGGGGGCCGACAATGAGCAGTTCTTC

len: 16
v_gene: TRBV5-1
d_gene: NA
j_gene: TRBJ1-5
abundance: few
CDR3aa: CASRPGHPDSNQPQHF
CDR3nt: TGCGCCAGCCGACCGGGACACCCAGATAGCAATCAGCCCCAGCATTTT

len: 15
v_gene: TRBV15
d_gene: NA
j_gene: TRBJ1-5
abundance: NA
CDR3aa: CATSREEGSTQPQHF
CDR3nt: TGTGCCACCAGCAGAGAAGAAGGTAGCACTCAGCCCCAGCATTTT

len: 17
v_gene: TRBV7-8
d_gene: NA
j_gene: TRBJ2-1
abundance: few
CDR3aa: CASSLVLEAVSYNEQFF
CDR3nt: TGTGCCAGCAGCTTAGTTCTAGAGGCCGTATCCTACAATGAGCAGTTCTTC

len: 13
v_gene: TRBV20-1
d_gene: NA
j_gene: TRBJ1-1
abundance: many
CDR3aa: CSAKKDRNTEAFF
CDR3nt: TGCAGTGCTAAAAAGGACAGGAACACTGAAGCTTTCTTT

len: 16
v_gene: TRBV27
d_gene: TRBD2
j_gene: TRBJ2-1
abundance: few
CDR3aa: CASSSSLAGAYNEQFF
CDR3nt: TGTGCCAGCAGTTCCTCCTTAGCGGGCGCCTACAATGAGCAGTTCTTC

len: 15
v_gene: TRBV5-1
d_gene: NA
j_gene: TRBJ2-5
abundance: few
CDR3aa: CASSLPLGGGETQYF
CDR3nt: TGCGCCAGCAGCTTGCCCCTGGGGGGTGGAGAGACCCAGTACTTC

len: 17
v_gene: TRBV7-9
d_gene: NA
j_gene: TRBJ2-1
abundance: NA
CDR3aa: CASSVPRVGGSYNEQFF
CDR3nt: TGTGCCAGCAGCGTACCTAGAGTCGGAGGCTCCTACAATGAGCAGTTCTTC

len: 11
v_gene: TRBV29-1
d_gene: NA
j_gene: TRBJ2-5
abundance: few
CDR3aa: CSTTEGETQYF
CDR3nt: TGCAGCACGACAGAAGGAGAGACCCAGTACTTC

len: 15
v_gene: TRBV5-1
d_gene: NA
j_gene: TRBJ2-7
abundance: NA
CDR3aa: CASSLDPGGPYEQYF
CDR3nt: TGCGCCAGCAGCTTGGACCCCGGGGGGCCCTACGAGCAGTACTTC

len: 16
v_gene: TRBV20-1
d_gene: TRBD2
j_gene: TRBJ2-1
abundance: NA
CDR3aa: CSATSAGGGPYNEQFF
CDR3nt: TGCAGTGCTACTAGCGCTGGCGGGGGGCCATACAATGAGCAGTTCTTC

len: 15
v_gene: TRBV7-2
d_gene: NA
j_gene: TRBJ1-2
abundance: NA
CDR3aa: CASSLGSEGNYGYTF
CDR3nt: TGTGCCAGCAGCTTAGGTTCCGAGGGAAACTATGGCTACACCTTC

len: 14
v_gene: TRBV11-1
d_gene: NA
j_gene: TRBJ2-1
abundance: many
CDR3aa: CASSLLDSYNEQFF
CDR3nt: TGTGCCAGCAGCTTACTGGACAGTTACAATGAGCAGTTCTTC

len: 15
v_gene: TRBV5-1
d_gene: NA
j_gene: TRBJ2-3
abundance: many
CDR3aa: CASSFQDPRTDTQYF
CDR3nt: TGCGCCAGCAGCTTTCAGGACCCCCGCACAGATACGCAGTATTTT

len: 16
v_gene: TRBV7-9
d_gene: TRBD2
j_gene: TRBJ2-1
abundance: few
CDR3aa: CASSSLPGLGDNEQFF
CDR3nt: TGTGCCAGCAGCTCCCTCCCGGGACTAGGGGACAATGAGCAGTTCTTC

len: 12
v_gene: TRBV20-1
d_gene: NA
j_gene: TRBJ1-1
abundance: many
CDR3aa: CSATEMNTEAFF
CDR3nt: TGCAGTGCTACTGAGATGAACACTGAAGCTTTCTTT

len: 11
v_gene: TRBV12-3/TRBV12-4
d_gene: NA
j_gene: TRBJ1-1
abundance: many
CDR3aa: CASRTGIQAFF
CDR3nt: TGTGCCAGCAGAACAGGAATCCAAGCTTTCTTT

len: 15
v_gene: TRBV6-4
d_gene: TRBD2
j_gene: TRBJ2-3
abundance: few
CDR3aa: CASSANSGGADTQYF
CDR3nt: TGTGCCAGCAGTGCGAATAGCGGGGGGGCAGATACGCAGTATTTT

len: 15
v_gene: TRBV11-2
d_gene: NA
j_gene: TRBJ1-1
abundance: many
CDR3aa: CASTQSGGMNTEAFF
CDR3nt: TGTGCCAGCACCCAGAGCGGAGGCATGAACACTGAAGCTTTCTTT